This entry lists 30 T cell receptor beta chains sequenced from one sample in a study of tumor and adjacent non-tumor tissue in lung cancer. This sample's RNA came from whole unsorted tissue. The library came from three nested PCR rounds adapted from ARM-PCR protocols. TCRdb analysed the multiplex PCR reads with MiXCR anew, one entry per CDR3 protein. The table shows 77,000 or so distinct CDR3 sequences, with about three quarters occurring only once. Sequenced material: lung tumor tissue. These receptors were obtained from a woman between 45 and 60 years old with non-small cell lung cancer.

This clonotype was observed a few times. As the CDR3 is not closed by the conserved phenylalanine or tryptophan, this likely results from a read error. The rearrangement links TRBV29-1 to TRBJ2-1; perhaps TRBD2 as D (6 bases). The CDR3 is 12 amino acids. Germline values: CDR1 SQVTM, CDR2 ANQGSEA. Trimming took off 0 bases at V and 12 bases at J, with 12 bases between the two ends. In DNA form, the CDR3 reads TGCAGCGTTGAAGAAAAAGGGCGGGGGCAGTTCTCC. It encodes CSVEEKGRGQFS.

The V and J genes are TRBV29-1 and TRBJ2-5; 7 nucleotides match TRBD1. The germline V gene has CDR1 SQVTM and CDR2 ANQGSEA. This CDR3 has 16 amino acids. CDR3 in amino acids: CRVKDRERGLQETQYF. The CDR3 region has the DNA TGCAGAGTTAAAGATAGGGAGAGGGGGCTACAAGAGACCCAGTACTTC.

Worth noting for this clonotype: Compared with germline, one end of the junction differs, possibly owing to a read error. The chain uses TRBV6-1 and TRBJ2-3, with D unresolved. Germline-derived CDR1 and CDR2 are MNHNS and SASEGT. The CDR3 runs to 15 residues. The CDR3 is CASCPRLGRTDTQQF. For the CDR3, the DNA is TGTGCCAGCTGTCCACGACTGGGTCGTACAGATACGCAGCAATTT.

This clonotype was detected ten times or more. The V call is TRBV28, the J call TRBJ1-2, with a weak D call TRBD1 (5 bases). Germline values: CDR1 MDHEN, CDR2 SYDVKM. Trimming pared 7 bases from V and 4 bases from J, leaving 16 bases between. The CDR3 has 14 residues. CDR3 nucleotides: TGTGCCAGCACCTTTCCTGGGGGGATCTATGGCTACACCTTC. Amino acid sequence: CASTFPGGIYGYTF.

This clonotype came up many times. The rearrangement uses TRBV6-2 or TRBV6-3 and TRBJ1-2, with a tentative D call TRBD1 (6 bases). Trimming pared 6 bases from V and 7 bases from J, leaving 9 bases between. CDR1 and CDR2 from the germline V gene are MNHEY and SVGEGT. The CDR3 covers 11 residues. The CDR3 reads CASRRGGGYTF. The CDR3 DNA follows: TGTGCCAGCAGGAGAGGGGGTGGCTACACCTTC.

On this clonotype itself: In this CDR3 the conserved last residue, phenylalanine or tryptophan, is missing, so a read error is likely. No DNA is shown, since the ends of the CDR3 on it are uncertain; the CDR3 is the one TCRdb lists. The chain combines TRBV29-1 with TRBJ2-5; the table's D call, TRBD1, was not checked against the DNA. The CDR3 adds up to 12 amino acids, both ends counted. The germline V gene has CDR1 SQVTM and CDR2 ANQGSEA. CDR3 protein: CSGGQGPETRYL.

The chain links TRBV6-1 to TRBJ2-7; D is unresolved. Trimming cost V 1 base and J 0 bases, with 10 bases left between them. The CDR3 is 15 amino acids. Germline V gives CDR1 MNHNS, CDR2 SASEGT. The CDR3 region is CASSEGVIGSYEQYF. The CDR3 DNA reads as TGTGCCAGCAGTGAAGGTGTGATAGGCTCCTACGAGCAGTACTTC.

In regard to this clonotype: No conserved phenylalanine or tryptophan is present at the end of the CDR3, so a read error is the likely explanation. The CDR3 here is CATSLGGGSLSGNTIYS. CDR3 coding DNA: TGCGCCACCTCTTTGGGCGGGGGGTCTTTATCTGGAAACACCATATATTCT. The chain couples TRBV4-1 to TRBJ1-3; D may be TRBD1 (5 bases). Trimming took off 10 bases at V and 1 base at J, with 23 bases between the two ends. The CDR3 covers 17 residues. Germline-derived CDR1 and CDR2 are MGHRA and YSYEKL.

This clonotype was found many times. This chain links TRBV7-9 with TRBJ1-1; D perhaps matches TRBD1 (6 bases). Germline V CDR1 and CDR2: SEHNR, FQNEAQ (reference sequence). Trimming took 9 bases from V and 3 from J, leaving 14 bases between them. The CDR3 spans 13 residues. The CDR3 DNA reads as TGTGCCAGTCAGGGGCAGGGGTACACTGAAGCTTTCTTT. Amino acid sequence: CASQGQGYTEAFF.

The gene calls are TRBV5-1 and TRBJ2-6; weak D call: TRBD1 (5 bases). The CDR3 covers 17 residues. Germline V gives CDR1 SGHRS, CDR2 YFSETQ. Deletions cut 3 bases from V and 1 base from J, with 14 bases between. The CDR3 coding sequence is TGCGCCAGCAGCTACATTGGGTCAGGGTCTGGGGCCAACGTCCTGACTTTC. Encoded protein: CASSYIGSGSGANVLTF.

The rearrangement links TRBV20-1 to TRBJ2-7, with a possible D match to TRBD2 (5 bases). V lost 0 bases and J 1 base, leaving 7 bases between the germline ends. Germline CDR1 is DFQATT and CDR2 is SNEGSKA (reference sequence). The CDR3 contains 13 residues. The CDR3 coding sequence is TGCAGTGCTAGAGATAGGGAGTCCTACGAGCAGTACTTC. Translated, it gives CSARDRESYEQYF.

Points on this clonotype: Because the CDR3 is missing its conserved closing phenylalanine or tryptophan, this is likely a read error. The chain links TRBV29-1 to TRBJ1-3; D is unresolved. The germline gives CDR1 SQVTM, CDR2 ANQGSEA. The CDR3 totals 13 residues. CDR3 in DNA: TGCAGCGTTGACGACAACTCTGGAAGCACCATATATTCT. Its translation is CSVDDNSGSTIYS.

As concerns this clonotype: A much larger clone lies one base from this, so it may be a read error. The J gene is TRBJ2-3, the V gene TRBV24-1; 7 nucleotides align to TRBD2. This CDR3 comprises 16 residues. Germline-derived CDR1 and CDR2 are KGHDR and SFDVKD. The CDR3 DNA reads as TGTGCCATCAGTGATTTTATGCGGGGGAGCACAGATACGCAGTATTTT. This codes for CAISDFMRGSTDTQYF.

This clonotype was found once. At one boundary the junction diverges from the germline segment, which might be a read error. The rearrangement uses TRBV11-1 and TRBJ2-7, with D perhaps TRBD2 (6 bases). Germline V gene lookup returns CDR1 SGHAT and CDR2 FQDESV (reference sequence). The CDR3 runs 14 residues. CDR3 in amino acids: CANSPGTLSYERCF. Here the CDR3 DNA reads TGTGCCAACAGCCCCGGGACTCTCTCCTACGAGCGGTGCTTC.

This clonotype was seen ten or more times. V usage is TRBV6-2 or TRBV6-3 and J usage is TRBJ1-6; TRBD1 is a possible D gene (6 bases). Germline-derived CDR1 and CDR2 are MNHEY and SVGEGT. The CDR3 length is 14 residues. V shed 5 bases and J shed 8 bases, with 13 bases lying between them. CDR3 nucleotides: TGTGCCAGCAGTCTCAGGGGTCAGGATTCACCCCTCCACTTT. It translates to CASSLRGQDSPLHF.

This clonotype has only one observation. This rearrangement joins TRBV6-5 to TRBJ2-7; D gene unclear. This CDR3 has 14 amino acids. CDR1 and CDR2 from the germline V gene are MNHEY and SVGAGI. Trimming shortened V by 6 bases and J by 0 bases, and 12 bases separated the two germline ends. The CDR3 here is CASRQYDNSYEQYF. The CDR3 coding sequence is TGTGCCAGCAGACAATACGACAACTCCTACGAGCAGTACTTC.

The sample holds one count of this clonotype. The chain combines TRBV11-3 with TRBJ2-4; TRBD1 aligns across 8 bases. The germline V gene has CDR1 SGHNT and CDR2 YENEEA. The CDR3 totals 14 residues. After removal of 4 bases from V and 11 bases from J, the junction contained 10 bases not matched to a gene. The CDR3 spells CASSSTGGRGFQYF. The CDR3 DNA reads TGTGCCAGCAGCTCAACAGGGGGACGGGGCTTTCAGTACTTC.

To note about this clonotype: No conserved phenylalanine or tryptophan ends this CDR3, so it is likely a read error. This rearrangement joins TRBV11-3 to TRBJ1-2; D unresolved. This CDR3 contains 12 residues. In germline, CDR1 is SGHNT, CDR2 YENEEA. V was pared by 10 bases and J by 4 bases, with 13 bases between. CDR3 nucleotides: TGTGCCACGATGACGGGTTGCTATGGCTACACCCTC. This encodes CATMTGCYGYTL.

This clonotype has a handful of counts. No conserved phenylalanine or tryptophan ends this CDR3, so it is likely a read error. The J gene is TRBJ2-7, the V gene TRBV6-2 or TRBV6-3, with 8 bases that match TRBD2. Germline V gene sequence: CDR1 MNHEY, CDR2 SVGEGT. J gave up 4 bases and V 0 bases, and 5 bases lay outside the gene matches. This CDR3 spans 15 amino acids. DNA of the CDR3: TGTGCCAGCAGTTACTCGGCGGGAGGCACTTACGAGCAGTACTCC. As protein: CASSYSAGGTYEQYS.

For this clonotype: The junction does not match germline at one end; this may be a read error. The rearrangement joins TRBV12-3 or TRBV12-4 to TRBJ2-7; D remains ambiguous. The CDR3 is 15 amino acids. CDR3 residues: CAISLCPLTGYEQYF. For the CDR3, the DNA is TGTGCCATCAGTTTATGTCCCCTGACGGGCTACGAGCAGTACTTC.

A note on this clonotype: This may be a read error, as it is one base from a much larger clone. The rearrangement joins TRBV19 to TRBJ1-1; D remains unclear. CDR1 and CDR2 (germline): LNHDA, SQIVND (reference sequence). The CDR3 loop spans 14 amino acids. V lost 7 bases, J lost 1 base, and 13 bases lay in between. CDR3 coding DNA: TGTGCCAGTACGGGAGGACTGGCGAACACTGAAGCTTTCTTT. Amino acids: CASTGGLANTEAFF. The whole variable domain, remainder taken from reference TRBV19 and TRBJ1-1, is DGGITQSPKYLFRKEGQNVTLSCEQNLNHDAMYWYRQDPGQGLRLIYYSQIVNDFQKGDIAEGYSVSREKKESFPLTVTSAQKNPTAFYLCASTGGLANTEAFFGQGTRLTVV.

This chain connects TRBV28 to TRBJ2-2; D is possibly TRBD2 (5 bases). From germline, CDR1 is MDHEN and CDR2 SYDVKM. CDR3 length: 16 amino acids. The CDR3 bases are TGTGTCAGTAGTCGGAGAATGGACGGACTCACCGGGGAACAGTTTTTT. Amino acid sequence: CVSSRRMDGLTGEQFF.

This clonotype turned up a few times. A clone one base away is much larger, so this may be a read error. V is TRBV11-2 and J is TRBJ2-5, with D possibly matching TRBD1 (6 bases). CDR1 is SGHAT and CDR2 is FQNNGV in the germline V gene. V lost 7 bases, J lost 5 bases, and 23 bases lay in between. The CDR3 runs 16 residues. The CDR3 protein is CASNSLLGTQGETQYF. CDR3 nucleotide sequence: TGTGCCAGCAACTCCCTCTTGGGGACCCAGGGGGAGACCCAGTACTTC.

Comments on this clonotype: One junction end does not reproduce the germline sequence, and a read error may be involved. V is TRBV29-1 and J is TRBJ2-5, with 9 bases matching TRBD1. CDR1 SQVTM and CDR2 ANQGSEA come from the germline V gene. The CDR3 contains 16 residues. The CDR3 coding sequence is TGCAGCGTTAAAGATCTCGGGACAGGGCAAAGAGAGACCCAGTACTTC. It encodes CSVKDLGTGQRETQYF.

This clonotype was seen a few times. A clone one base away is much larger, so this may be a read error. The V gene is TRBV25-1, the J gene TRBJ2-3; D is perhaps TRBD2 (6 bases). CDR3 length: 13 amino acids. V lost 7 bases to trimming and J lost 6 bases, with 14 bases between them. Looked up from germline, CDR1 is MGHDK and CDR2 is SYGVNS. The CDR3 nucleotides read TGTGCCAGCAATGATTCGGGAGAGGATACGCAGTATTTT. It is translated as CASNDSGEDTQYF.

Of note for this clonotype: A read error is possible here, since a much larger clone lies one base away. V and J are TRBV20-1 and TRBJ1-1; maybe TRBD1 (6 bases). The germline V gene encodes CDR1 DFQATT and CDR2 SNEGSKA (reference sequence). The CDR3 length is 13 residues. CDR3 DNA: TGCTGTGCAACCCGGGACACCAACACTGAAGCTTTCTTT. Amino acid sequence: CCATRDTNTEAFF.

As for this clonotype: One end of the junction does not line up with germline, which may come from a read error. V usage is TRBV6-1 and J usage is TRBJ1-5; D may be TRBD1 (5 bases). The germline V gene has CDR1 MNHNS and CDR2 SASEGT. The CDR3 loop spans 16 amino acids. The CDR3 nucleotides read TGTGCCATCAGTGAAAGGGTCTCCAGGGAGGACCGGCCCCAGCATTTT. Amino acid sequence: CAISERVSREDRPQHF.

Notes on this clonotype: The conserved phenylalanine or tryptophan normally closing the CDR3 is absent here, so this likely arose from a read error. No DNA is shown, since the ends of the CDR3 on it are uncertain; the CDR3 is the one TCRdb lists. The chain is built from TRBV29-1 and TRBJ2-5. Germline V gene data show CDR1 as SQVTM and CDR2 as ANQGSEA. From its first to its last residue, the CDR3 has 15 amino acids. CDR3: CSVFIRMGTQETQYL.

This clonotype has only one observation. The conserved closing phenylalanine or tryptophan is absent in this CDR3, likely reflecting a read error. The genes are TRBV6-1 and TRBJ2-3, with TRBD2 matching 7 bases. Germline lookup yields CDR1 MNHNS and CDR2 SASEGT. This CDR3 is 16 amino acids long. This chain's CDR3 is CASSETLVGGRDTQYL. The CDR3 nucleotides are TGTGCTAGCAGTGAGACCTTAGTGGGAGGGCGCGATACGCAGTATTTG.

Of note for this clonotype: A junction boundary mismatches the germline segment, possibly from a read error. This chain's CDR3 is CTSNEAAGWETQYF. The DNA of the CDR3 is TGTACCAGCAATGAGGCAGCGGGATGGGAGACCCAGTACTTC. The J gene is TRBJ2-5, the V gene TRBV6-1; 7 bases are shared with TRBD2. Germline CDR1 is MNHNS and CDR2 is SASEGT. The length of the CDR3 is 14 residues.